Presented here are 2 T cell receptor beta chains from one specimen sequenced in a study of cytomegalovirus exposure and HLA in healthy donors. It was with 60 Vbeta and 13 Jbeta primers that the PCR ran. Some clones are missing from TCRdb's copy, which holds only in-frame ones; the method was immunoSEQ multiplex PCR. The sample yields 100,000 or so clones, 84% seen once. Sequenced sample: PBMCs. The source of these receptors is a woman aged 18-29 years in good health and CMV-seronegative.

CDR3 region: CASSLEGASGNTIYF. CDR3 nucleotide sequence: TGCGCCAGCAGCTTGGAGGGGGCGTCTGGAAACACCATATATTTT. V and J are TRBV5-1 and TRBJ1-3; TRBD1 matches at 7 bases. This CDR3 has 15 amino acids. V shed 0 bases, J shed 1 base, and the junction held 1 base outside the gene matches. In germline, CDR1 is SGHRS, CDR2 YFSETQ.

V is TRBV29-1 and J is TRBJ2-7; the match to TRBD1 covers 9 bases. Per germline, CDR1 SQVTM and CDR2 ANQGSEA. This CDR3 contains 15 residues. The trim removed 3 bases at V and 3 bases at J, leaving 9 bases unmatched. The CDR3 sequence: CSVEDRGSSNYEQYF. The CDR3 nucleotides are TGCAGCGTTGAGGACAGGGGTTCTAGTAACTACGAGCAGTACTTC.